Below, 20 T cell receptor beta chains from the same sample are listed, as sequenced in a study of molecular identifiers for immune sequencing clone quantification. TCRdb re-analysed the PCR reads in MiXCR, keeping a single row per CDR3 protein. The sample consists of about 40,000 distinct CDR3 sequences, less than 20% of them appearing once. Sequenced material: naive CD8+ T cells from blood, with Jurkat cell RNA spiked in. Subset described: FACS-sorted CD8+CD4-CCR7+CD45RA+ naive T cells. These receptors were obtained from a human donor in good health. Some libraries in this study had Jurkat cell RNA spiked in.

This clonotype was recorded at least ten times. The chain's CDR3 is CATGIQETQYF. The CDR3 DNA follows: TGTGCCACCGGAATCCAAGAGACCCAGTACTTC. The chain joins TRBV12-3 or TRBV12-4 to TRBJ2-5; D is ambiguous. The CDR3 is made up of 11 amino acids. V lost 10 bases and J lost 1, with 7 bases in between.

This clonotype showed up many times. The rearrangement links TRBV28 to TRBJ2-3; 14 bases align to TRBD2. The CDR3 is 17 residues long. The germline V gene encodes CDR1 MDHEN and CDR2 SYDVKM. V gave up 4 bases and J gave up 1 base; unmatched junction bases: 4. CDR3 sequence: CASSWGLAGEGTDTQYF. For the CDR3, the DNA is TGTGCCAGCAGTTGGGGACTAGCGGGAGAAGGCACAGATACGCAGTATTTT. The whole variable domain, filled in from reference TRBV28 and TRBJ2-3, reads DVKVTQSSRYLVKRTGEKVFLECVQDMDHENMFWYRQDPGLGLRLIYFSYDVKMKEKGDIPEGYSVSREKKERFSLILESASTNQTSMYLCASSWGLAGEGTDTQYFGPGTRLTVL.

This clonotype was seen repeatedly, ten times or more. V usage is TRBV29-1 and J usage is TRBJ2-1; the D gene is possibly TRBD1 (7 bases). V lost 6 bases to trimming and J lost 8 bases, with 17 bases between them. Germline V gene sequence: CDR1 SQVTM, CDR2 ANQGSEA. The CDR3 has 13 residues. In nucleotides, the CDR3 is TGCAGCGTCTCCGGGACAGTAGCGGATGAGCAGTTCTTC. Translation gives CSVSGTVADEQFF.

This clonotype occurred many times. The chain couples TRBV14 to TRBJ2-5; D uncertain. Germline V gives CDR1 SGHDN, CDR2 FVKESK. Trimming took off 4 bases at V and 4 bases at J, with 10 bases between the two ends. The CDR3 sequence is 13 residues long. DNA of the CDR3: TGTGCCAGCAGCCGTTGGGAAGGAGAGACCCAGTACTTC. It codes for CASSRWEGETQYF.

The chain carries TRBV7-2 and TRBJ2-1; D not resolved. The V and J ends lost 1 base and 0 bases respectively, with 13 bases between them. This CDR3 has 17 residues. Germline CDR1 reads SGHTA; CDR2 reads FQGNSA. CDR3 loop: CASSLVIWRSSYNEQFF. In DNA, the CDR3 is TGTGCCAGCAGCTTAGTTATCTGGCGGAGCTCCTACAATGAGCAGTTCTTC.

This clonotype was detected many times. The chain couples TRBV12-3 or TRBV12-4 to TRBJ2-4, with D possibly TRBD1 on 5 matching bases. This CDR3 spans 12 amino acids. V lost 9 bases and J lost 2, with 8 bases in between. CDR3 sequence: CASQGSKNIQYF. The CDR3 DNA reads as TGTGCCAGTCAGGGATCCAAAAACATTCAGTACTTC.

Many counts were recorded for this clonotype. The rearrangement links TRBV28 to TRBJ2-2, with a tentative D call TRBD1 (5 bases). Germline V gene data show CDR1 as MDHEN and CDR2 as SYDVKM. With 2 bases removed from V and 4 bases from J, the gap between germline ends came to 11 bases. CDR3 length: 15 residues. DNA of the CDR3: TGTGCCAGCAGTTTAGCTCAGGGATCCACCGGGGAGCTGTTTTTT. This sequence encodes CASSLAQGSTGELFF. The full variable domain, in which reference TRBV28 and TRBJ2-2 provide the parts outside the CDR3, is DVKVTQSSRYLVKRTGEKVFLECVQDMDHENMFWYRQDPGLGLRLIYFSYDVKMKEKGDIPEGYSVSREKKERFSLILESASTNQTSMYLCASSLAQGSTGELFFGEGSRLTVL.

The rearrangement uses TRBV6-5 and TRBJ2-7, with TRBD2 matching 7 bases. The CDR3 spans 14 residues. V shed 3 bases, J shed 5 bases, and the junction held 7 bases outside the gene matches. Germline V CDR1 and CDR2: MNHEY, SVGAGI. The CDR3, as DNA: TGTGCCAGCAGTTATGCGGGAGCGGCTAACGAGCAGTACTTC. The encoded protein is CASSYAGAANEQYF.

The chain employs TRBV12-3 or TRBV12-4 and TRBJ2-2; 10 bases are shared with TRBD2. The CDR3 length is 15 residues. V was clipped by 4 bases and J by 6 bases; unmatched bases: 5. The CDR3 loop is CASSSPGTSAGELFF. The CDR3 nucleotides are TGTGCCAGCAGTTCACCCGGGACTAGCGCCGGGGAGCTGTTTTTT.

The V and J genes are TRBV28 and TRBJ2-4; possibly TRBD2 for D (6 bases). Looked up from germline, CDR1 is MDHEN and CDR2 is SYDVKM. The CDR3 consists of 16 residues. The V gene lost 10 bases and the J gene lost 0 bases, with 19 bases spanning the gap. CDR3 sequence (DNA): TGTGCCACCACCGTTGCGGGGCCCCTAGCCAAAAACATTCAGTACTTC. Translation gives CATTVAGPLAKNIQYF. The variable domain in full, with the rest retrieved from reference TRBV28 and TRBJ2-4, is DVKVTQSSRYLVKRTGEKVFLECVQDMDHENMFWYRQDPGLGLRLIYFSYDVKMKEKGDIPEGYSVSREKKERFSLILESASTNQTSMYLCATTVAGPLAKNIQYFGAGTRLSVL.

The sample holds many counts of this clonotype. This chain connects TRBV7-8 to TRBJ2-7, with 7 positions matching TRBD1. The ends lost 1 base at V and 4 bases at J; junction bases unmatched: 4. CDR3 size: 14 residues. Per germline, CDR1 SGHVS and CDR2 FQNEAQ. CDR3 in DNA: TGTGCCAGCAGCTTAGATGGGACAGCTTACGAGCAGTACTTC. It codes for CASSLDGTAYEQYF.

This clonotype was seen many times. The chain is built from TRBV13 and TRBJ2-7, with D unclear. Per the germline V gene, CDR1 is PRHDT and CDR2 is FYEKMQ (reference sequence). The ends were cut back, 4 bases at V and 7 bases at J, with 8 bases in the middle. The CDR3 runs to 11 residues. The CDR3 spells CASSSPHEQYF. In DNA, the CDR3 is TGTGCCAGCAGCTCTCCACATGAGCAGTACTTC.

In this sample, this clonotype turned up many times. The chain recombines TRBV28 with TRBJ2-7; tentatively, D is TRBD2 (5 bases). V was clipped by 6 bases and J by 5 bases, with 20 bases between them. Per germline, CDR1 MDHEN and CDR2 SYDVKM. The CDR3 is 15 amino acids. The CDR3 loop reads CASSRLRADYHEQYF. CDR3 bases: TGTGCCAGCAGCCGCCTCCGGGCCGACTACCACGAGCAGTACTTC.

With respect to this clonotype: This could be a read error, since a much larger clone is one nucleotide away. It is likely a read error, because the conserved phenylalanine at the end of the CDR3 is missing. The rearrangement links TRBV7-2 to TRBJ2-3; D may correspond to TRBD1 or TRBD2 (5 bases each). CDR1 is SGHTA and CDR2 is FQGNSA in the germline V gene. The V end lost 7 bases, the J end lost 6 bases, and 20 bases lay between the germline ends. The CDR3 spans 15 residues. CDR3 protein: CASTPWGNSVDTQYS. CDR3 in DNA: TGTGCCAGCACCCCCTGGGGGAATTCCGTTGATACGCAGTATTCT.

Comments on this clonotype: A read error may account for a junction end that differs from germline. The V gene is TRBV5-1, the J gene TRBJ2-2; 10 nucleotides line up with TRBD2. CDR3 length: 18 residues. CDR1 is SGHRS, CDR2 YFSETQ, per germline. CDR3 amino acids: CASSLKTPGLAITGELGF. Written as DNA, the CDR3 is TGCGCCAGCAGCTTAAAGACCCCGGGACTAGCGATCACCGGGGAGCTGGGTTTT.

CDR3 region: CASREGYNEQFF. The CDR3, as DNA: TGTGCCAGCAGGGAAGGCTACAATGAGCAGTTCTTC. The chain carries TRBV7-9 and TRBJ2-1; the D is unclear. V was shortened by 6 bases and J by 3 bases, with 6 bases between the two germline ends. CDR1 is SEHNR, CDR2 FQNEAQ, per germline (reference sequence). The CDR3 is 12 amino acids.

This clonotype was counted at least ten times. The rearrangement joins TRBV29-1 to TRBJ2-1, with no clear D. The CDR3 is 12 amino acids. The ends were cut back, 0 bases at V and 7 bases at J, with 7 bases in the middle. Germline loops: CDR1 SQVTM, CDR2 ANQGSEA. The DNA for the CDR3 is TGCAGCGTTGAAGAGGACGTAAATGAGCAGTTCTTC. It is translated as CSVEEDVNEQFF.

With respect to this clonotype: A much larger clone sits a single nucleotide away, making a read error possible. The chain couples TRBV13 to TRBJ2-3; D unresolved. CDR1 is PRHDT, CDR2 FYEKMQ, per germline (reference sequence). This CDR3 has 15 amino acids. The CDR3: CACSLGTIQTDTQYF. The CDR3 bases are TGTGCCTGCAGCTTAGGAACCATACAGACAGATACGCAGTATTTT.

A remark on this clonotype: A clone one base away is much larger, so this may be a read error. The V call is TRBV5-1, the J call TRBJ2-7, with 7 bases identical to TRBD1. Germline loops: CDR1 SGHRS, CDR2 YFSETQ. This CDR3 is 14 amino acids long. CDR3 region: CSSSSGQYSYEQYF. The CDR3 nucleotides are TGCTCCAGCAGCTCGGGACAGTATTCCTACGAGCAGTACTTC. Filled out from reference TRBV5-1 and TRBJ2-7, the complete variable domain reads KAGVTQTPRYLIKTRGQQVTLSCSPISGHRSVSWYQQTPGQGLQFLFEYFSETQRNKGNFPGRFSGRQFSNSRSEMNVSTLELGDSALYLCSSSSGQYSYEQYFGPGTRLTVT.

This clonotype was counted ten times or more. This chain uses TRBV7-2 with TRBJ1-5, with D maybe TRBD1 (5 bases). This CDR3 has 14 residues. Trimming took 1 base from V and 6 from J, leaving 10 bases between them. Germline CDR1 is SGHTA and CDR2 is FQGNSA. The CDR3 protein is CASSLGPGRQPQHF. In DNA, the CDR3 is TGTGCCAGCAGCTTAGGTCCGGGGCGTCAGCCCCAGCATTTT. The variable domain in full, completed from reference TRBV7-2 and TRBJ1-5, reads GAGVSQSPSNKVTEKGKDVELRCDPISGHTALYWYRQSLGQGLEFLIYFQGNSAPDKSGLPSDRFSAERTGGSVSTLTIQRTQQEDSAVYLCASSLGPGRQPQHFGDGTRLSIL.